A single sample is the source of the 20 T cell receptor beta chains below, sequenced in a study of Graves' ophthalmopathy and Graves' hyperthyroidism (dated by TCRdb to the late 2010s). The reads were generated on an Illumina HiSeq 2000. TCR beta CDR3 regions were amplified from RNA transcripts for repertoire sequencing. A first-round RT-PCR used HTBI primers with the Qiagen OneStep RT-PCR kit, followed by a second-round multiplex PCR, size selection and purification. The public reads were reanalyzed by TCRdb: fastp trimming at Q25, MiXCR alignment, in-frame beta chains only. Rows merge per CDR3 protein into single entries with the most common DNA and genes. The sample table contains hundreds of thousands of distinct CDR3 sequences; only one count was recorded for about a fifth of them. The ten largest clones represent about 6.6% of the sample. The sample comprised peripheral blood. The origin of the receptors is a woman between 18 and 30 years old with stable Graves' hyperthyroidism. Some clones in this sample may be carry-over from other donors' samples. Donor details come from another sample of the same person, matched by shared clones.

This clonotype has only a few counts. This rearrangement joins TRBV27 to TRBJ2-7, with TRBD1 matching 8 bases. The CDR3 has 14 residues. Per germline, CDR1 MNHEY and CDR2 SMNVEV (reference sequence). The junction had 7 bases not matched to a gene; V was cut back by 5 bases and J by 4 bases. The CDR3 DNA sequence: TGTGCCAGCAGTGAATCGGACAGGGTGTACGAGCAGTACTTC. This codes for CASSESDRVYEQYF.

Ten or more counts support this clonotype. This chain connects TRBV6-5 to TRBJ2-5; D perhaps matches TRBD2 (7 bases). V gave up 8 bases and J gave up 1 base, with 20 bases separating them. Germline V gives CDR1 MNHEY, CDR2 SVGAGI. The CDR3 spans 16 residues. CDR3 in DNA: TGTGCCAGCGGGAGGGGGGGGAGGGGGGCCCAAGAGACCCAGTACTTC. This encodes CASGRGGRGAQETQYF.

The genes are TRBV28 and TRBJ1-1, with 8 positions matching TRBD1. The CDR3 contains 16 residues. Germline CDR1 reads MDHEN; CDR2 reads SYDVKM. Trimming at V came to 5 bases and at J to 6 bases, leaving 14 bases not matched to a gene. The CDR3 DNA reads as TGTGCCAGCAGTCGTTTAGGGACAGGCTTATACGCTGAAGCTTTCTTT. It codes for CASSRLGTGLYAEAFF.

This clonotype was seen ten or more times. Since no conserved phenylalanine or tryptophan closes the CDR3, a read error is the likely cause. The V gene is TRBV7-2, the J gene TRBJ2-5, with 8 positions matching TRBD1. V lost 5 bases to trimming and J lost 5 bases; unmatched junction nucleotides: 4. The CDR3 has 13 amino acids. Germline CDR1 and CDR2: SGHTA and FQGNSA. CDR3 sequence reads: CASSQDRVETQYL. The CDR3 DNA sequence: TGTGCCAGCAGCCAGGACAGGGTGGAGACCCAGTACCTC.

This clonotype was recorded many times. The chain uses TRBV3-1 and TRBJ2-7; D is unclear. The CDR3 consists of 13 residues. Germline V gene sequence: CDR1 LGHDT, CDR2 YNNKEL (reference sequence). The ends were cut back, 4 bases at V and 4 bases at J, with 11 bases in the middle. CDR3 DNA: TGTGCCAGCAGCCGGAGAGGAGAATACGAGCAGTACTTC. Translating gives CASSRRGEYEQYF.

The chain combines TRBV7-8 with TRBJ1-1; TRBD1 might be the D (5 bases). The germline V gene encodes CDR1 SGHVS and CDR2 FQNEAQ. V lost 6 bases and J 6 bases, leaving 14 bases between the germline ends. This CDR3 region has 13 residues. As DNA, the CDR3 is TGTGCCAGCAGAATGAGGGGAAAACCTGAAGCTTTCTTT. Translation: CASRMRGKPEAFF.

This clonotype has a handful of counts. V gene TRBV18 combines with J gene TRBJ1-1; the match to TRBD1 covers 7 bases. V gave up 3 bases and J gave up 4 bases; unmatched junction bases: 8. The CDR3 consists of 15 residues. Germline values: CDR1 KGHSH, CDR2 LQKENI. The CDR3 sequence: CASSPLQTGSTEAFF. The CDR3 nucleotides are TGTGCCAGCTCACCTCTTCAGACAGGGTCCACTGAAGCTTTCTTT.

Concerning this clonotype: At one end, the junction sequence differs from germline, possibly due to a read error. V is TRBV3-1 and J is TRBJ2-7; TRBD2 matches 7 bases. Germline-derived CDR1 and CDR2 are LGHDT and YNNKEL (reference sequence). This CDR3 spans 13 amino acids. The CDR3 DNA follows: TGTGCCAGCAGCCAAGGGGGCGGGGGAGAGCAGTGCTTC. Translation: CASSQGGGGEQCF.

CDR3 nucleotides: TGTGCCACCAGTGATTTTAATCCCGGGGAGCTGTTTTTT. Amino acid sequence: CATSDFNPGELFF. This chain uses TRBV24-1 with TRBJ2-2; D call uncertain. Germline CDR1 is KGHDR and CDR2 is SFDVKD. V was shortened by 1 base and J by 6 bases, with 5 bases between the two germline ends. The CDR3 contains 13 residues.

The CDR3 loop reads CASSAYRGRTEAFF. The CDR3, as DNA: TGTGCCAGCAGTGCGTACAGGGGGAGAACTGAAGCTTTCTTT. This chain links TRBV12-3 or TRBV12-4 with TRBJ1-1, with 8 bases lining up with TRBD1. CDR3 length equals 14 residues. Losses at the gene ends were 5 bases for V and 5 bases for J; bases not matched to a gene: 7.

The V and J genes are TRBV28 and TRBJ1-1; the D is unclear. CDR3 length: 14 amino acids. CDR1 and CDR2 from the germline V gene are MDHEN and SYDVKM. With 6 bases removed from V and 10 bases from J, the gap between germline ends came to 21 bases. Written as DNA, the CDR3 is TGTGCCAGCAGCCGAAGCCCCCAGTTATCAGGAGCTTTCTTT. Its protein product is CASSRSPQLSGAFF. The whole variable domain, filled in from reference TRBV28 and TRBJ1-1, reads DVKVTQSSRYLVKRTGEKVFLECVQDMDHENMFWYRQDPGLGLRLIYFSYDVKMKEKGDIPEGYSVSREKKERFSLILESASTNQTSMYLCASSRSPQLSGAFFGQGTRLTVV.

This chain connects TRBV30 to TRBJ1-1; TRBD1 might be the D (5 bases). CDR3 size: 11 residues. Trimming pared 1 base from V and 7 bases from J, leaving 7 bases between. Germline CDR1 GTSNPN, CDR2 SVGIG (reference sequence). Written as DNA, the CDR3 is TGTGCCTGGAGTGGGGGGGGTGAAGCTTTCTTT. Translated, it gives CAWSGGGEAFF.

The sample holds many counts of this clonotype. This chain uses TRBV6-5 with TRBJ2-5; no reliable D call. The CDR3 is 13 amino acids. In germline, CDR1 is MNHEY, CDR2 SVGAGI. The V end lost 3 bases, the J end lost 7 bases, and 12 bases lay between the germline ends. In DNA form, the CDR3 reads TGTGCCAGCAGTTATGCGACCCTTGGGACCCAGTACTTC. As protein: CASSYATLGTQYF.

Ten or more counts support this clonotype. The chain recombines TRBV30 with TRBJ1-1; a possible D gene is TRBD1 (5 bases). This CDR3 has 13 amino acids. The V end lost 3 bases, the J end lost 4 bases, and 12 bases lay between the germline ends. In germline, CDR1 is GTSNPN, CDR2 SVGIG (reference sequence). CDR3: CAWSQQVRTEAFF. The CDR3 DNA sequence: TGTGCCTGGAGCCAACAGGTCCGCACTGAAGCTTTCTTT.

This clonotype has ten or more counts. The chain links TRBV2 to TRBJ2-4, with a tentative D call TRBD1 (6 bases). Germline loops: CDR1 SNHLY, CDR2 FYNNEI. V was trimmed by 6 bases and J by 4 bases, leaving 13 bases between them. This CDR3 has 14 residues. The CDR3, as DNA: TGTGCCAGCAGGGGGGCGCGAGTGAAAAACATTCAGTACTTC. Translated: CASRGARVKNIQYF.

The chain is built from TRBV6-2 or TRBV6-3 and TRBJ1-5; TRBD1 matches at 7 bases. The trim removed 6 bases at V and 3 bases at J, leaving 11 bases unmatched. This CDR3 has 16 residues. Germline CDR1 MNHEY, CDR2 SVGEGT. As DNA, the CDR3 is TGTGCCAGCAGGGATACCGGGACAGTACCCAATCAGCCCCAGCATTTT. It encodes CASRDTGTVPNQPQHF.

V and J are TRBV5-6 and TRBJ1-1; a weak D match, TRBD1 (5 bases). The CDR3 has 13 amino acids. The V end was cut by 4 bases, the J end by 3 bases, with 10 bases between. Germline CDR1 reads SGHDT; CDR2 reads YYEEEE. CDR3 in amino acids: CASSDSSYTEAFF. In DNA form, the CDR3 reads TGTGCCAGCAGCGACAGCTCCTACACTGAAGCTTTCTTT. The full variable domain, completed using reference TRBV5-6 and TRBJ1-1, is DAGVTQSPTHLIKTRGQQVTLRCSPKSGHDTVSWYQQALGQGPQFIFQYYEEEERQRGNFPDRFSGHQFPNYSSELNVNALLLGDSALYLCASSDSSYTEAFFGQGTRLTVV.

V and J are TRBV11-1 and TRBJ2-2; D not certain. This CDR3 is built from 14 residues. The germline CDR1 and CDR2 sequences are SGHAT and FQDESV (reference sequence). Trimming left V 4 bases short and J 0 bases short, with 6 bases between. The chain's CDR3 is CASSSLTNTGELFF. In nucleotides, the CDR3 is TGTGCCAGCAGCTCTCTTACGAACACCGGGGAGCTGTTTTTT.

This clonotype appeared many times. DNA of the CDR3: TGTGCCACCAGCAGACTAGCGGGGGGGCCGTACGAGCAGTACTTC. Translating gives CATSRLAGGPYEQYF. The rearrangement uses TRBV15 and TRBJ2-7; 12 bases match TRBD2. The junction had 3 bases not matched to a gene; V was cut back by 2 bases and J by 4 bases. CDR1 and CDR2 from the germline V gene are LNHNV and YYDKDF (reference sequence). This CDR3 comprises 15 residues.

This clonotype was seen many times. The chain carries TRBV5-1 and TRBJ1-6; no firm D call. Between the trimmed V and J ends, which lost 0 bases and 8 bases, there was a span of 6 bases. This CDR3 has 13 amino acids. CDR1 and CDR2 from the germline V gene are SGHRS and YFSETQ. The CDR3: CASSLDRDSPLHF. The CDR3 DNA reads TGCGCCAGCAGCTTGGACAGAGATTCACCCCTCCACTTT. The full variable domain, rest sourced from reference TRBV5-1 and TRBJ1-6, is KAGVTQTPRYLIKTRGQQVTLSCSPISGHRSVSWYQQTPGQGLQFLFEYFSETQRNKGNFPGRFSGRQFSNSRSEMNVSTLELGDSALYLCASSLDRDSPLHFGNGTRLTVT.